These 7 T cell receptor beta chains were sequenced from one sample in a study of blood T cell repertoires in COVID-19. Here immunoSEQ multiplex PCR was the method, and the copy in TCRdb shows in-frame clones only, minus some. In the table there are under 450,000 clones, around 86% of which are singletons. The specimen sequenced was PBMCs or T cells enriched from blood (not recorded which). The receptors were gathered from a woman in her forties or fifties who had recovered from COVID-19.

The sample holds a few counts of this clone. CDR3 coding DNA: TGTGCCAGCAGCCGGACAGGGATGGGTGAAAAACTGTTTTTT. This gives the protein CASSRTGMGEKLFF. The V gene is TRBV6-5, the J gene TRBJ1-4; TRBD1 agrees at 8 bases. Germline loops: CDR1 MNHEY, CDR2 SVGAGI. CDR3 length: 14 residues. V gave up 6 bases and J gave up 7 bases; unmatched junction bases: 7.

This clone has only a few counts. The chain combines TRBV7-6 with TRBJ1-6, with D hard to call. The germline gives CDR1 SGHVS, CDR2 FNYEAQ. Deletions cut 4 bases from V and 5 bases from J, with 6 bases between. The CDR3 length is 13 residues. Here the CDR3 reads CASSYGDNSPLHF. DNA for the CDR3: TGTGCCAGCAGCTACGGGGATAATTCACCCCTCCACTTT. The full variable domain, its missing parts supplied by reference TRBV7-6 and TRBJ1-6, is GAGVSQSPRYKVTKRGQDVALRCDPISGHVSLYWYRQALGQGPEFLTYFNYEAQQDKSGLPNDRFSAERPEGSISTLTIQRTEQRDSAMYRCASSYGDNSPLHFGNGTRLTVT.

The chain links TRBV19 to TRBJ1-5; 8 bases are a match to TRBD1. Trimming cost V 10 bases and J 0 bases; bases outside gene matches: 8. CDR1 and CDR2 (germline): LNHDA, SQIVND (reference sequence). The CDR3 has 15 residues. Here the CDR3 reads CAIRRTGNSNQPQHF. The DNA of the CDR3 is TGTGCCATCAGAAGGACAGGGAATAGCAATCAGCCCCAGCATTTT.

The chain joins TRBV7-3 to TRBJ2-1, with 7 bases matching TRBD2. The junction had 4 bases not matched to a gene; V was cut back by 5 bases and J by 0 bases. The CDR3 has 15 residues. CDR1 and CDR2 from the germline V gene are SGHTA and FQGTGA. The CDR3 DNA reads TGTGCCAGCAGCCAAGAGCGGGGCTCCTACAATGAGCAGTTCTTC. Translating it yields CASSQERGSYNEQFF.

The CDR3 DNA sequence: TGCGCCAGCAGCCAGGCGGGAGGGCCGTACGAGCAGTACTTC. This translates into CASSQAGGPYEQYF. The chain carries TRBV4-1 and TRBJ2-7; 9 bases align to TRBD2. CDR3 size: 14 residues. The germline gives CDR1 MGHRA, CDR2 YSYEKL. The trim removed 3 bases at V and 4 bases at J, leaving 4 bases unmatched.

The rearrangement uses TRBV9 and TRBJ1-1; the D gene is possibly TRBD1 (5 bases). V gave up 4 bases and J gave up 3 bases, with 10 bases separating them. Per the germline V gene, CDR1 is SGDLS and CDR2 is YYNGEE. The CDR3 runs 13 residues. DNA of the CDR3: TGTGCCAGCAGCACCTTGACAGACACTGAAGCTTTCTTT. Translation: CASSTLTDTEAFF. Complete variable domain (other parts from reference TRBV9 and TRBJ1-1): DSGVTQTPKHLITATGQRVTLRCSPRSGDLSVYWYQQSLDQGLQFLIQYYNGEERAKGNILERFSAQQFPDLHSELNLSSLELGDSALYFCASSTLTDTEAFFGQGTRLTVV.

The chain is built from TRBV25-1 and TRBJ2-7; maybe TRBD2 (5 bases). CDR3 size: 14 residues. Between the trimmed V and J ends, which lost 1 base and 2 bases, there was a span of 9 bases. CDR1 and CDR2 (germline): MGHDK, SYGVNS. CDR3 sequence: CASSESGIAYEQYF. In DNA form, the CDR3 reads TGTGCCAGCAGTGAATCCGGGATAGCCTACGAGCAGTACTTC.